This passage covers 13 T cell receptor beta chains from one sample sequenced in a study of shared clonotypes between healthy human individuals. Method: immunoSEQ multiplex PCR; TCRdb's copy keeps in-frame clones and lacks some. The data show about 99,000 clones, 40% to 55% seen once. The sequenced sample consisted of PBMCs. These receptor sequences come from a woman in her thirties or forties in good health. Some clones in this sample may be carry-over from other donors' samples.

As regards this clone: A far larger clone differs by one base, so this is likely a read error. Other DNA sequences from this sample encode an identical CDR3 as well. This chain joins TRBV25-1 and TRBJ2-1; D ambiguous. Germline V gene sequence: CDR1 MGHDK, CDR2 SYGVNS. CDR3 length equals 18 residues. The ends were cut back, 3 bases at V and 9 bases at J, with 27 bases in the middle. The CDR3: CASSDIYRAYRHLGEQFF. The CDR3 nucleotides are TGTGCCAGCAGTGACATATACCGGGCCTACCGGCACTTGGGTGAGCAGTTCTTC.

For the CDR3, the DNA is TGCGCCAGCAGCCAAGACCGTTACAGCTACGAGCAGTACTTC. This encodes CASSQDRYSYEQYF. V is TRBV4-3 and J is TRBJ2-7; D gene uncertain. There are 14 residues in the CDR3. V was clipped by 0 bases and J by 3 bases, with 9 bases between them. Germline assignment: CDR1 LGHNA and CDR2 YSLEER.

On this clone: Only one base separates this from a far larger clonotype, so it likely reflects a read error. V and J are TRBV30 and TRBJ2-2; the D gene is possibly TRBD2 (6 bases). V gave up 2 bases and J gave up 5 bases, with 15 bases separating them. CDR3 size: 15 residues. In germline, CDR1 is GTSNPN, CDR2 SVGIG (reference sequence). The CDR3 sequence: CAWSWLATITGELFF. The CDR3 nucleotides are TGTGCCTGGAGTTGGCTAGCGACCATAACCGGGGAGCTGTTTTTT.

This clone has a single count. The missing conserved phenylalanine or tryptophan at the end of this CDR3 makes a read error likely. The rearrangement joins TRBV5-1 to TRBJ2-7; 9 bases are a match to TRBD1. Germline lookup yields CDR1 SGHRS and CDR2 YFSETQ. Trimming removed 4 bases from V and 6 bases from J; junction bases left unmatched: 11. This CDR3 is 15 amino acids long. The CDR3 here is CASSPRGQGGGEQYL. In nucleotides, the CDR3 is TGCGCCAGCAGCCCGAGGGGACAGGGAGGGGGCGAGCAGTACCTC.

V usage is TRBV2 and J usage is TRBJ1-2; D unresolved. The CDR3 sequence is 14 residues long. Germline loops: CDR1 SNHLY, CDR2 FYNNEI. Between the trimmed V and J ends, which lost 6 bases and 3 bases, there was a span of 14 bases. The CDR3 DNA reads TGTGCCAGCAGAACTCACCGGACTGACTATGGCTACACCTTC. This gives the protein CASRTHRTDYGYTF.

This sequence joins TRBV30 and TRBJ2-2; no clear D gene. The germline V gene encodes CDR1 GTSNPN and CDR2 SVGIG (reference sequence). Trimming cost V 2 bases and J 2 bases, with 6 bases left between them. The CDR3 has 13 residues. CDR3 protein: CAWSRANTGELFF. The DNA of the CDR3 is TGTGCCTGGAGTAGAGCCAACACCGGGGAGCTGTTTTTT.

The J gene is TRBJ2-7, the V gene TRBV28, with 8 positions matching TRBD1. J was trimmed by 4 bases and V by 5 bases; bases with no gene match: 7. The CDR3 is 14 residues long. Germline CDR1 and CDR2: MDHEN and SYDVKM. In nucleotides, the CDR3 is TGTGCCAGCAGTAAGCCAGGGGGCCTGTACGAGCAGTACTTC. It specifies CASSKPGGLYEQYF.

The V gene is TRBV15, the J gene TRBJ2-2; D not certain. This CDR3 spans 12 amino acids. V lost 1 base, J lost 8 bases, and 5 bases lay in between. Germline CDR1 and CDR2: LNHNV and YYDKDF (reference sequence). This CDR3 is CATSRGSGELFF. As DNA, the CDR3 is TGTGCCACCAGCAGAGGATCGGGGGAGCTGTTTTTT.

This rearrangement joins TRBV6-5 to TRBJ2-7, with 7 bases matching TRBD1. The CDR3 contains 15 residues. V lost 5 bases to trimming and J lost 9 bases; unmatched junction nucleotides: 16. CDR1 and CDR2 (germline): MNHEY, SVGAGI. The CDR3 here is CASSLEGQRGWPQYF. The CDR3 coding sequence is TGTGCCAGCAGTCTAGAGGGACAGAGGGGGTGGCCGCAGTACTTC.

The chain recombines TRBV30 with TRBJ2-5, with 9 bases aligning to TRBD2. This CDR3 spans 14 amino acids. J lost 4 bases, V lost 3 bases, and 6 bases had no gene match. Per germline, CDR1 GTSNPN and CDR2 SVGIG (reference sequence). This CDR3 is CAWSPGLARETQYF. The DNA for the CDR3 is TGTGCCTGGAGCCCGGGACTAGCAAGAGAGACCCAGTACTTC.

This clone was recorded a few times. CDR3 protein: CSGRGGTSYEQYF. DNA for the CDR3: TGCAGCGGGCGCGGGGGGACCTCCTACGAGCAGTACTTC. The rearrangement uses TRBV29-1 and TRBJ2-7; TRBD2 aligns across 8 bases. Trimming cost V 7 bases and J 0 bases; bases outside gene matches: 5. From germline, CDR1 is SQVTM and CDR2 ANQGSEA. CDR3 length: 13 amino acids.

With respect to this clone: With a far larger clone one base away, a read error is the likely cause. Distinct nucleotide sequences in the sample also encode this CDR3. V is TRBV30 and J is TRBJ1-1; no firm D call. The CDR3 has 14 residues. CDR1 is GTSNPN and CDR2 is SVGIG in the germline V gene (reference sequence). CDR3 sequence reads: CAWAPVLDNTEAFF. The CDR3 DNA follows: TGTGCCTGGGCGCCGGTTTTGGATAACACTGAAGCTTTCTTC. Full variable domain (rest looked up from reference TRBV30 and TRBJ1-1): SQTIHQWPATLVQPVGSPLSLECTVEGTSNPNLYWYRQAAGRGLQLLFYSVGIGQISSEVPQNLSASRPQDRQFILSSKKLLLSDSGFYLCAWAPVLDNTEAFFGQGTRLTVV.

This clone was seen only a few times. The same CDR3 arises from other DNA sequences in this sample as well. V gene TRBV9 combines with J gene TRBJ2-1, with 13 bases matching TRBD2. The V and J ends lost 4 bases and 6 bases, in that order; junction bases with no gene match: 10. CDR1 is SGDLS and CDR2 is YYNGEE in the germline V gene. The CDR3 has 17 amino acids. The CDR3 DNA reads TGTGCCAGCAGCTCAAGAGGACTAGCGGGAGCTTTCAATGAGCAGTTCTTC. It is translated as CASSSRGLAGAFNEQFF.